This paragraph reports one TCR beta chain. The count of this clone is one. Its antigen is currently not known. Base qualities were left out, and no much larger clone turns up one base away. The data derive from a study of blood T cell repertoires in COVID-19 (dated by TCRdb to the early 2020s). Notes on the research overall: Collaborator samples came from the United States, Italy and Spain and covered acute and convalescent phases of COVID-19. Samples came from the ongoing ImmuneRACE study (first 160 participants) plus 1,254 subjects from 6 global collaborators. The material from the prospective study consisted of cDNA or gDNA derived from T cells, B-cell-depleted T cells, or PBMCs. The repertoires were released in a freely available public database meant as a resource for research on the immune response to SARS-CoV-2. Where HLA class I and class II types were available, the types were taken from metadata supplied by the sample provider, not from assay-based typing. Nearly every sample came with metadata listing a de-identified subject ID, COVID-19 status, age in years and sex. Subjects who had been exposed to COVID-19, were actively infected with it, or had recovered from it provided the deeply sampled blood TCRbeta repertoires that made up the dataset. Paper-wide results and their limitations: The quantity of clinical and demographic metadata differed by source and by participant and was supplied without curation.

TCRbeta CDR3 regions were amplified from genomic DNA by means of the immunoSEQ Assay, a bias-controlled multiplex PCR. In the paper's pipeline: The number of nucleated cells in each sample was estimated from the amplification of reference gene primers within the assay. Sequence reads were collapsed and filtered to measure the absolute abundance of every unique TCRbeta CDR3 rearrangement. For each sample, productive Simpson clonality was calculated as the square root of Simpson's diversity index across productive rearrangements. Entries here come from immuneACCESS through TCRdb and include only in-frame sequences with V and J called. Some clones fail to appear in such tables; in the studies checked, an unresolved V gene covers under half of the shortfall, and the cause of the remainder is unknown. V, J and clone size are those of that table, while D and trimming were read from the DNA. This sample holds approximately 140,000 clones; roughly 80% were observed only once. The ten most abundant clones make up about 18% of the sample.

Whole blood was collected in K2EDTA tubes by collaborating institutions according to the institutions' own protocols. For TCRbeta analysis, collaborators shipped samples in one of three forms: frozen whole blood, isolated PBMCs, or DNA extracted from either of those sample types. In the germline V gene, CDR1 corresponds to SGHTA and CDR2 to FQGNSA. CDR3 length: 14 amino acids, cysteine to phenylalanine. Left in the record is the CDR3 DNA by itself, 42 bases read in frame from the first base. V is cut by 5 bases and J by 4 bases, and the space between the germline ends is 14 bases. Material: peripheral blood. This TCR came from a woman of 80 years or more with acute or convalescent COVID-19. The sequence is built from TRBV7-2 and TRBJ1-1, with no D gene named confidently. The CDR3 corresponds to CASSPTPFGTEAFF. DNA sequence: TGTGCCAGCAGCCCTACCCCCTTCGGCACTGAAGCTTTCTTT.